Shown below are 20 T cell receptor beta chains from a single sample sequenced in a study of shared clonotypes between healthy human individuals. Repertoires were generated with immunoSEQ multiplex PCR, while TCRdb's copy carries only in-frame clones and drops some. The sample contains about 480,000 clones, around 79% of which appear only once. The sequenced material came from PBMCs. The receptor set was obtained from a woman in her thirties or forties in good health. Some clones in this sample may be carry-over from other donors' samples.

The chain recombines TRBV19 with TRBJ2-1, with 12 positions matching TRBD2. Germline loops: CDR1 LNHDA, CDR2 SQIVND (reference sequence). CDR3 size: 14 residues. V dropped 5 bases and J dropped 9; count of bases not matched to a gene: 5. CDR3 region: CASSATSGSGEQFF. The CDR3 bases are TGTGCCAGTAGTGCGACTAGCGGGAGCGGTGAGCAGTTCTTC.

The V and J genes are TRBV30 and TRBJ2-7, with D maybe TRBD2 (6 bases). Deletions cut 0 bases from V and 4 bases from J, with 13 bases between. The V gene's germline CDR1 is GTSNPN and CDR2 SVGIG (reference sequence). The CDR3 contains 14 residues. CDR3 amino acids: CAWSVGGEIYEQYF. The CDR3 bases are TGTGCCTGGAGTGTTGGCGGGGAGATTTACGAGCAGTACTTC. The full variable domain, in which reference TRBV30 and TRBJ2-7 provide the parts outside the CDR3, is SQTIHQWPATLVQPVGSPLSLECTVEGTSNPNLYWYRQAAGRGLQLLFYSVGIGQISSEVPQNLSASRPQDRQFILSSKKLLLSDSGFYLCAWSVGGEIYEQYFGPGTRLTVT.

The rearrangement links TRBV7-2 to TRBJ2-2, with 7 bases lining up with TRBD2. The CDR3 extends over 15 amino acids. Trimming cost V 5 bases and J 4 bases; bases outside gene matches: 7. Germline V gene data show CDR1 as SGHTA and CDR2 as FQGNSA. CDR3 coding DNA: TGTGCCAGCAGCGGCGGGACTATGAGCACCGGGGAGCTGTTTTTT. Protein sequence: CASSGGTMSTGELFF.

The chain couples TRBV28 to TRBJ1-2; TRBD1 matches 11 bases. CDR3 length equals 13 residues. From germline, CDR1 is MDHEN and CDR2 SYDVKM. V lost 8 bases and J lost 5; bases outside the gene matches: 4. CDR3 nucleotides: TGTGCCAGCGGACAGGGGGCTCGGTATGGCTACACCTTC. Translation: CASGQGARYGYTF.

The rearrangement joins TRBV30 to TRBJ2-2, with unresolved D. CDR3 length equals 14 residues. Looked up from germline, CDR1 is GTSNPN and CDR2 is SVGIG (reference sequence). V lost 2 bases and J lost 0, with 7 bases in between. CDR3 sequence reads: CAWSFYTNTGELFF. In nucleotides, the CDR3 is TGTGCCTGGAGTTTTTACACGAACACCGGGGAGCTGTTTTTT.

The V call is TRBV28, the J call TRBJ2-7, with D possibly TRBD1 on 6 matching bases. The CDR3 is made up of 14 amino acids. The germline CDR1 and CDR2 sequences are MDHEN and SYDVKM. Trimming removed 6 bases at V and 0 bases at J, with 12 bases between. The DNA for the CDR3 is TGTGCCAGCAGCTATAGACAGGACTCCTACGAGCAGTACTTC. Its translation: CASSYRQDSYEQYF. Combining the CDR3 with reference TRBV28 and TRBJ2-7 gives the whole variable domain DVKVTQSSRYLVKRTGEKVFLECVQDMDHENMFWYRQDPGLGLRLIYFSYDVKMKEKGDIPEGYSVSREKKERFSLILESASTNQTSMYLCASSYRQDSYEQYFGPGTRLTVT.

This clone was counted a single time. The chain links TRBV5-8 to TRBJ1-3; the D is unclear. V was cut by 2 bases and J by 8 bases, with 11 bases left in between. Looked up from germline, CDR1 is SGHTS and CDR2 is YDEGEE. The CDR3 is 13 amino acids. The CDR3 reads CASSFRQADTIYF. In nucleotides, the CDR3 is TGTGCCAGCAGCTTCCGACAAGCCGACACCATATATTTT.

The V gene is TRBV6-1, the J gene TRBJ1-3; D is uncertain. In germline, CDR1 is MNHNS, CDR2 SASEGT. This CDR3 comprises 16 residues. Trimming took off 0 bases at V and 0 bases at J, with 9 bases between the two ends. The CDR3 is CASSEAQYSSGNTIYF. Written as DNA, the CDR3 is TGTGCCAGCAGTGAAGCCCAGTACAGCTCTGGAAACACCATATATTTT.

The chain is built from TRBV4-1 and TRBJ2-1; 7 bases agree with TRBD2. The CDR3 sequence is 16 residues long. Germline lookup yields CDR1 MGHRA and CDR2 YSYEKL. J was trimmed by 4 bases and V by 3 bases; bases with no gene match: 9. CDR3 in DNA: TGCGCCAGCAGCCATCCCCTAGCGGAGAAATACAATGAGCAGTTCTTC. Protein sequence: CASSHPLAEKYNEQFF.

This sequence joins TRBV19 and TRBJ2-3; 7 nucleotides agree with TRBD1. CDR1 LNHDA and CDR2 SQIVND come from the germline V gene (reference sequence). This CDR3 contains 15 residues. Losses at the gene ends were 5 bases for V and 2 bases for J; bases not matched to a gene: 7. The CDR3: CASSSGGANTDTQYF. The DNA for the CDR3 is TGTGCCAGTAGTTCAGGGGGAGCCAACACAGATACGCAGTATTTT.

This chain links TRBV2 with TRBJ2-1; 13 bases are shared with TRBD2. The trim removed 4 bases at V and 6 bases at J, leaving 6 bases unmatched. The germline CDR1 and CDR2 sequences are SNHLY and FYNNEI. This CDR3 is built from 16 residues. The CDR3 reads CASSGWTSGSGNEQFF. The CDR3 bases are TGTGCCAGCAGTGGGTGGACTAGCGGGAGTGGCAATGAGCAGTTCTTC. Full variable domain (remainder filled in from reference TRBV2 and TRBJ2-1): EPEVTQTPSHQVTQMGQEVILRCVPISNHLYFYWYRQILGQKVEFLVSFYNNEISEKSEIFDDQFSVERPDGSNFTLKIRSTKLEDSAMYFCASSGWTSGSGNEQFFGPGTRLTVL.

On this clone itself: This sequence may be a read error, since a much larger clone differs from it by one base. Other nucleotide sequences from this sample produce the same CDR3. The V call is TRBV5-1, the J call TRBJ2-3; D is perhaps TRBD2 (5 bases). The CDR3 totals 14 residues. V was trimmed by 0 bases and J by 6 bases, leaving 11 bases between them. Looked up from germline, CDR1 is SGHRS and CDR2 is YFSETQ. CDR3: CASSLGAGGDTQYF. DNA for the CDR3: TGCGCCAGCAGCTTGGGGGCGGGCGGCGATACGCAGTATTTT.

The chain couples TRBV5-1 to TRBJ2-5, with 7 nucleotides matching TRBD1. CDR3 length: 16 amino acids. The V and J ends lost 3 bases and 5 bases, in that order; junction bases with no gene match: 13. Germline loops: CDR1 SGHRS, CDR2 YFSETQ. The CDR3 DNA is TGCGCCAGCAGCTCTCACAGGGGTGCTGGCGAGGAGACCCAGTACTTC. Translating it yields CASSSHRGAGEETQYF.

Remarks on this clone: Given a far larger clone just one base away, this is likely a sequencing read error. This CDR3 is CANSLEGNTIYF. CDR3 nucleotides: TGTGCCAACAGCTTAGAGGGAAACACCATATATTTT. The rearrangement joins TRBV7-6 to TRBJ1-3; D remains unclear. Germline CDR1 and CDR2: SGHVS and FNYEAQ. The CDR3 sequence is 12 residues long. Drawing the rest from reference TRBV7-6 and TRBJ1-3, the complete variable domain is GAGVSQSPRYKVTKRGQDVALRCDPISGHVSLYWYRQALGQGPEFLTYFNYEAQQDKSGLPNDRFSAERPEGSISTLTIQRTEQRDSAMYRCANSLEGNTIYFGEGSWLTVV.

The V call is TRBV9, the J call TRBJ2-1; D possibly corresponds to TRBD1 (6 bases). V lost 3 bases and J lost 5, with 15 bases in between. The CDR3 runs to 15 residues. Germline-derived CDR1 and CDR2 are SGDLS and YYNGEE. The CDR3 spells CASSGQDQKDNEQFF. The CDR3 bases are TGTGCCAGCAGCGGACAGGACCAGAAGGACAATGAGCAGTTCTTC.

The rearrangement joins TRBV28 to TRBJ1-5; TRBD1 matches 8 bases. This CDR3 is built from 16 residues. Germline trimming cut 4 bases from V and 3 bases from J; bases unmatched to any gene: 8. Germline V lookup: CDR1 MDHEN, CDR2 SYDVKM. The CDR3 protein is CASSSPTGVVNQPQHF. The CDR3 nucleotides are TGTGCCAGCAGTTCCCCGACAGGGGTGGTCAATCAGCCCCAGCATTTT.

The chain carries TRBV30 and TRBJ1-4; D not certain. With 2 bases removed from V and 4 bases from J, the gap between germline ends came to 8 bases. Germline V gives CDR1 GTSNPN, CDR2 SVGIG (reference sequence). The CDR3 has 13 amino acids. CDR3 sequence reads: CAWSSNRNEKLFF. Written as DNA, the CDR3 is TGTGCCTGGAGTTCTAATCGTAATGAAAAACTGTTTTTT.

V usage is TRBV4-3 and J usage is TRBJ2-2; D remains ambiguous. This CDR3 contains 14 residues. Trimming stripped 3 bases from V and 8 bases from J, with 13 bases between. Germline CDR1 is LGHNA and CDR2 is YSLEER. The CDR3 DNA sequence: TGCGCCAGCAGCCAGGGTTTTAGCATGGGGGAGCTGTTTTTT. Protein sequence: CASSQGFSMGELFF.

This clone came up once. The rearrangement joins TRBV11-2 to TRBJ2-1; perhaps TRBD2 as D (6 bases). Germline CDR1 and CDR2: SGHAT and FQNNGV. There are 15 residues in the CDR3. V was cut by 4 bases and J by 7 bases, with 17 bases left in between. The CDR3 nucleotides read TGTGCCAGCAGCTCCAAGGTAGGAGGGTGGAATGAGCAGTTCTTC. It yields the protein CASSSKVGGWNEQFF.

This sequence joins TRBV28 and TRBJ1-1; possible D gene TRBD1, 5 bases. The V gene lost 9 bases and the J gene lost 7 bases, with 15 bases spanning the gap. This CDR3 is built from 12 residues. The germline V gene encodes CDR1 MDHEN and CDR2 SYDVKM. The CDR3 nucleotides are TGTGCCAGTACGCAGGGTGGGAGTGAAGCTTTCTTT. Translating it yields CASTQGGSEAFF.